A single sample gave rise to the 11 T cell receptor beta chains below, sequenced in a study of shared clonotypes between healthy human individuals. This table comes from immunoSEQ multiplex PCR, and its TCRdb copy is limited to in-frame clones, with some not included. The repertoire consists of 490,000 or so clones, with 76% occurring once and the leading ten covering 13%. Specimen: PBMCs. These receptors all come from a woman aged 40 to 50 in good health. Some clones in this sample may be carry-over from other donors' samples.

The chain couples TRBV6-6 to TRBJ2-1, with 10 bases matching TRBD1. J lost 9 bases, V lost 8 bases, and 7 bases had no gene match. The CDR3 extends over 13 amino acids. CDR1 and CDR2 from the germline V gene are MNHNY and SVGAGI (reference sequence). This CDR3 is CASGGTGAGEQFF. CDR3 coding DNA: TGTGCCAGCGGCGGGACAGGGGCGGGTGAGCAGTTCTTC.

This rearrangement joins TRBV5-4 to TRBJ2-3, with a tentative D call TRBD2 (5 bases). The CDR3 is made up of 14 amino acids. Germline lookup yields CDR1 SGHNT and CDR2 YYREEE (reference sequence). Trimming left V 0 bases short and J 3 bases short, with 8 bases between. CDR3 region: CASSLELGTDTQYF. The DNA of the CDR3 is TGTGCCAGCAGCTTGGAACTAGGGACAGATACGCAGTATTTT. Full variable domain (outside the CDR3, taken from reference TRBV5-4 and TRBJ2-3): ETGVTQSPTHLIKTRGQQVTLRCSSQSGHNTVSWYQQALGQGPQFIFQYYREEENGRGNFPPRFSGLQFPNYSSELNVNALELDDSALYLCASSLELGTDTQYFGPGTRLTVL.

The J gene is TRBJ2-7, the V gene TRBV5-1; 8 bases line up with TRBD2. The CDR3 length is 14 residues. J gave up 3 bases and V 3 bases, and 5 bases lay outside the gene matches. The germline gives CDR1 SGHRS, CDR2 YFSETQ. The CDR3 reads CASSSSGGRYEQYF. For the CDR3, the DNA is TGCGCCAGCAGCTCGTCGGGGGGGCGCTACGAGCAGTACTTC.

This clone was counted between two and nine times. The V call is TRBV30, the J call TRBJ2-5, with 9 bases matching TRBD2. The J call is in doubt because the DNA end fits TRBJ2-7 better. Per the germline V gene, CDR1 is GTSNPN and CDR2 is SVGIG (reference sequence). The CDR3 covers 15 residues. CDR3: CAWIGYVAGVHEQYF. DNA for the CDR3: TGTGCCTGGATAGGTTACGTAGCGGGAGTCCACGAGCAGTACTTC.

The chain links TRBV30 to TRBJ2-7; no firm D call. Germline values: CDR1 GTSNPN, CDR2 SVGIG (reference sequence). The ends were cut back, 0 bases at V and 2 bases at J, with 14 bases in the middle. This CDR3 is built from 15 residues. In DNA form, the CDR3 reads TGTGCCTGGAGTGTAACGTCAGCGAAGGCCTACGAGCAGTACTTC. It specifies CAWSVTSAKAYEQYF.

This chain connects TRBV6-1 to TRBJ1-4, with a possible D match to TRBD1 (6 bases). The CDR3 totals 13 residues. Per the germline V gene, CDR1 is MNHNS and CDR2 is SASEGT. Deletions cut 9 bases from V and 4 bases from J, with 12 bases between. This chain's CDR3 is CASLGQNNEKLFF. CDR3 DNA sequence: TGTGCCAGTCTCGGACAGAATAATGAAAAACTGTTTTTT.

The chain joins TRBV9 to TRBJ2-7, with 7 bases that match TRBD2. There are 15 residues in the CDR3. Trimming cost V 3 bases and J 0 bases; bases outside gene matches: 6. From germline, CDR1 is SGDLS and CDR2 YYNGEE. The CDR3, as DNA: TGTGCCAGCAGCGCCGCGGGAGTCCCCTCCTACGAGCAGTACTTC. Protein: CASSAAGVPSYEQYF.

This chain joins TRBV30 and TRBJ1-5; TRBD1 aligns across 7 bases. Germline loops: CDR1 GTSNPN, CDR2 SVGIG (reference sequence). The CDR3 has 13 amino acids. J lost 7 bases, V lost 3 bases, and 6 bases had no gene match. The CDR3 sequence: CAWSYRGEQPQHF. In DNA, the CDR3 is TGTGCCTGGAGCTACAGGGGTGAACAGCCCCAGCATTTT. The full variable domain, completed using reference TRBV30 and TRBJ1-5, is SQTIHQWPATLVQPVGSPLSLECTVEGTSNPNLYWYRQAAGRGLQLLFYSVGIGQISSEVPQNLSASRPQDRQFILSSKKLLLSDSGFYLCAWSYRGEQPQHFGDGTRLSIL.

The table lists this clone with a few counts. The gene calls are TRBV27 and TRBJ2-7, with 11 bases identical to TRBD2. Looked up from germline, CDR1 is MNHEY and CDR2 is SMNVEV (reference sequence). V shed 2 bases and J 3 bases; nucleotides not matched to a gene: 3. The CDR3 covers 15 residues. Written as DNA, the CDR3 is TGTGCCAGCAGTTTAACCGGGACTAGCGGCTACGAGCAGTACTTC. Its translation is CASSLTGTSGYEQYF.

The rearrangement joins TRBV7-8 to TRBJ2-1, with 7 bases lining up with TRBD1. With 5 bases clipped from V and 2 bases from J, the junction kept 6 bases outside the gene matches. Germline V gives CDR1 SGHVS, CDR2 FQNEAQ. CDR3 size: 15 residues. The CDR3 nucleotides are TGTGCCAGCAGCCCCCGGACAGGAGCCTACAATGAGCAGTTCTTC. Its translation: CASSPRTGAYNEQFF.

This chain uses TRBV21-1 with TRBJ2-7; TRBD1, the table's D call, lacks a check against the DNA. TRBV21-1 is a pseudogene locus. CDR3 size: 15 residues. The CDR3 spells CASGPGEGPRYEQYF. CDR3 sequence (DNA): TGTGCCAGCGGACCAGGGGAAGGGCCGCGCTACGAGCAGTACTTC.